The sequence of this TCR beta chain was determined in a study of T cells after yellow fever vaccination. From the 5' RACE reads, TCRdb called clonotypes with MiXCR, one entry per CDR3 protein. The sample includes about 300,000 distinct CDR3 sequences, approximately 7% seen only once; the top ten take roughly a sixth. V dropped 6 bases and J dropped 0 bases, with 6 bases sitting between them. The CDR3 sequence is 13 residues long. Germline V gives CDR1 DFQATT, CDR2 SNEGSKA (reference sequence). The V and J genes are TRBV20-1 and TRBJ1-6; D unresolved. The source was PBMCs, collected roughly seven weeks after the first yellow fever vaccination. The sequence was obtained from a man younger than 35 who received the YFV17D yellow fever vaccine. The CDR3 DNA reads as TGCAGTGCACGGAGCTCCTATAATTCACCCCTCCACTTT. Translation gives CSARSSYNSPLHF.